This T cell receptor beta chain was obtained from a study of shared clonotypes between healthy human individuals. Whole-study context: Each donor contributed plates that comprised three CD4 naive, three CD4 memory, two CD8 naive and one CD8 memory.

Data came from immunoSEQ multiplex PCR; TCRdb stores just in-frame clones and leaves some out. The sample includes over a million clones, around 78% of them seen just once. The V gene lost 2 bases and the J gene lost 8 bases, with 9 bases spanning the gap. The germline CDR1 and CDR2 sequences are SGHDN and FVKESK. The CDR3 extends over 13 amino acids. This clone came up once. The V and J genes are TRBV14 and TRBJ1-4, with D hard to call. The receptor was derived from a man in his late teens or twenties in good health. Some clones in this sample may be carry-over from other donors' samples. Material: memory CD4+ T cells from PBMCs. Subset here: CD45RA-negative fraction. This CDR3 reads CASSQHPLEKLFF. DNA for the CDR3: TGTGCCAGCAGCCAACACCCCCTGGAAAAACTGTTTTTT.